The 30 T cell receptor beta chains below all came from one sample that was sequenced in a study of T cells after somatic rescue of genetic block. Sequenced by immunoSEQ multiplex PCR; TCRdb stores in-frame clones only, minus some. Of under 15,000 clones listed, roughly 73% are singletons. Sequencing was done on a sample of peripheral blood mononuclear cells (PBMCs). These receptors were taken from a boy younger than 18.

This clone appeared a few times. The gene calls are TRBV28 and TRBJ1-2; D might be TRBD1 (6 bases). Germline-derived CDR1 and CDR2 are MDHEN and SYDVKM. The CDR3 is 18 amino acids. The germline V and J ends were trimmed by 5 bases and 4 bases, with 26 bases remaining between them. CDR3 bases: TGTGCCAGCAGTAGTTCGGGTTTTAAACAGGGCCTCTCCTATGGCTACACCTTC. Translation gives CASSSSGFKQGLSYGYTF.

The gene calls are TRBV19 and TRBJ1-3; D is undetermined. Trimming took 9 bases from V and 4 from J, leaving 13 bases between them. Per germline, CDR1 LNHDA and CDR2 SQIVND (reference sequence). The CDR3 extends over 13 amino acids. The CDR3 bases are TGTGCCAGCTCCACGTTACTCGGAAACACCATATATTTT. This sequence encodes CASSTLLGNTIYF.

The V call is TRBV10-3, the J call TRBJ2-5; D remains ambiguous. Germline V gives CDR1 ENHRY, CDR2 SYGVKD. The CDR3 loop spans 13 amino acids. Trimming removed 3 bases from V and 4 bases from J, with 9 bases in between. This chain's CDR3 is CAISDGLLETQYF. The CDR3 DNA sequence: TGTGCCATCAGTGATGGCCTATTAGAGACCCAGTACTTC.

The sample holds a few counts of this clone. The chain carries TRBV6-6 and TRBJ1-2, with a weak D call TRBD1 (5 bases). This CDR3 has 15 residues. Germline CDR1 MNHNY, CDR2 SVGAGI (reference sequence). V lost 6 bases, J lost 4 bases, and 18 bases lay in between. In DNA, the CDR3 is TGTGCCAGCAGCACATCTTCTGACAGAGTCTATGGCTACACCTTC. Its translation: CASSTSSDRVYGYTF.

A single count supports this clone. The chain has TRBV4-1 and TRBJ2-1; D ambiguous. Germline lookup yields CDR1 MGHRA and CDR2 YSYEKL. V lost 3 bases, J lost 7 bases, and 10 bases lay in between. This CDR3 is built from 13 residues. As DNA, the CDR3 is TGCGCCAGCAGCCACGCTGTGAGAAATGAGCAGTTCTTC. Residues: CASSHAVRNEQFF.

This clone was observed a few times. V gene TRBV7-3 combines with J gene TRBJ2-3, with TRBD1 matching over 11 bases. V lost 2 bases to trimming and J lost 6 bases; unmatched junction nucleotides: 10. This CDR3 spans 17 amino acids. Germline V gene data show CDR1 as SGHTA and CDR2 as FQGTGA. For the CDR3, the DNA is TGTGCCAGCAGCTTATACCCTCTCGGACAGGGGGCGGATACGCAGTATTTT. Protein: CASSLYPLGQGADTQYF. The entire variable domain, with the rest obtained from reference TRBV7-3 and TRBJ2-3, is as follows: GAGVSQTPSNKVTEKGKYVELRCDPISGHTALYWYRQSLGQGPEFLIYFQGTGAADDSGLPNDRFFAVRPEGSVSTLKIQRTERGDSAVYLCASSLYPLGQGADTQYFGPGTRLTVL.

The chain carries TRBV6-5 and TRBJ2-1; no clear D. Between the trimmed V and J ends, which lost 7 bases and 0 bases, there was a span of 13 bases. The CDR3 length is 15 residues. Germline V gene data show CDR1 as MNHEY and CDR2 as SVGAGI. CDR3 in DNA: TGTGCCAGCACCCCCGTAGGTTTCTCCTACAATGAGCAGTTCTTC. Its protein is CASTPVGFSYNEQFF.

This clone counts as medium-sized. V gene TRBV5-8 combines with J gene TRBJ1-1; 12 bases line up with TRBD1. Germline assignment: CDR1 SGHTS and CDR2 YDEGEE. The CDR3 is 17 amino acids. Germline trimming cut 2 bases from V and 3 bases from J; bases unmatched to any gene: 8. The CDR3 nucleotides are TGTGCCAGCAGCTTCCGGGACAGGGGGCCGGTGGACACTGAAGCTTTCTTT. Encoded protein: CASSFRDRGPVDTEAFF.

The chain employs TRBV6-6 and TRBJ2-2; tentatively, D is TRBD1 (6 bases). Trimming left V 8 bases short and J 2 bases short, with 18 bases between. This CDR3 has 16 amino acids. CDR1 and CDR2 from the germline V gene are MNHNY and SVGAGI (reference sequence). The DNA for the CDR3 is TGTGCCAGCTCGGAGTTCCGGACAGATAACACCGGGGAGCTGTTTTTT. Its translation is CASSEFRTDNTGELFF.

This clone was observed once. The chain joins TRBV28 to TRBJ2-7; D uncertain. The CDR3 totals 10 residues. V lost 6 bases, J lost 5 bases, and 5 bases lay in between. Germline values: CDR1 MDHEN, CDR2 SYDVKM. DNA of the CDR3: TGTGCCAGCAGGAATAACGAGCAGTACTTC. It is translated as CASRNNEQYF.

This chain joins TRBV28 and TRBJ2-7; 14 bases align to TRBD2. Trimming at V came to 5 bases and at J to 8 bases, leaving 8 bases not matched to a gene. The germline gives CDR1 MDHEN, CDR2 SYDVKM. This CDR3 is 15 amino acids long. CDR3 sequence reads: CASSPPGLAGAQQYF. The CDR3 DNA is TGTGCCAGCAGTCCGCCGGGACTAGCGGGAGCCCAGCAGTACTTC.

This chain links TRBV6-1 with TRBJ2-7; D is perhaps TRBD2 (5 bases). Trimming cost V 1 base and J 2 bases, with 18 bases left between them. CDR3 length equals 17 residues. CDR1 is MNHNS, CDR2 SASEGT, per germline. CDR3 sequence reads: CASSEGTVRVNTYEQYF. The CDR3 nucleotides are TGTGCCAGCAGTGAAGGTACCGTGAGGGTAAACACCTACGAGCAGTACTTC.

This rearrangement joins TRBV7-3 to TRBJ1-1, with 12 bases aligning to TRBD1. CDR1 is SGHTA and CDR2 is FQGTGA in the germline V gene. This CDR3 region has 17 residues. Trimming cost V 3 bases and J 3 bases; bases outside gene matches: 8. This CDR3 reads CASSFRDRGPVDTEAFF. CDR3 bases: TGTGCCAGCAGCTTCCGGGACAGGGGGCCGGTGGACACTGAAGCTTTCTTT.

This chain links TRBV5-1 with TRBJ2-1; maybe TRBD2 (6 bases). The CDR3 is made up of 14 amino acids. Germline CDR1 reads SGHRS; CDR2 reads YFSETQ. Between the trimmed V and J ends, which lost 2 bases and 6 bases, there was a span of 12 bases. CDR3 sequence reads: CASSLYQGGNEQFF. The CDR3 DNA is TGCGCCAGCAGCTTATACCAGGGAGGCAATGAGCAGTTCTTC.

This clone was found a few times. The J gene is TRBJ2-7, the V gene TRBV28, with 10 positions matching TRBD2. CDR1 MDHEN and CDR2 SYDVKM come from the germline V gene. Trimming removed 7 bases from V and 4 bases from J; junction bases left unmatched: 7. The CDR3 is made up of 14 amino acids. The CDR3 DNA follows: TGTGCCAGCAAAGCGGGGGGGCCGAGGTACGAGCAGTACTTC. This encodes CASKAGGPRYEQYF. Supplemented by reference TRBV28 and TRBJ2-7, the full variable domain reads DVKVTQSSRYLVKRTGEKVFLECVQDMDHENMFWYRQDPGLGLRLIYFSYDVKMKEKGDIPEGYSVSREKKERFSLILESASTNQTSMYLCASKAGGPRYEQYFGPGTRLTVT.

V and J are TRBV10-3 and TRBJ2-1, with D tentatively TRBD1 or TRBD2 (5 bases each). CDR3 length: 13 residues. The V and J ends lost 4 bases and 3 bases respectively, with 7 bases between them. Germline CDR1 reads ENHRY; CDR2 reads SYGVKD. CDR3 loop: CAISGDLYNEQFF. The CDR3, as DNA: TGTGCCATCAGTGGGGACCTCTACAATGAGCAGTTCTTC.

The CDR3 DNA sequence: TGTGCCAGCAGGGGTGGGACAATAAAAGATACGCAGTATTTT. It codes for CASRGGTIKDTQYF. The chain carries TRBV6-6 and TRBJ2-3; D is perhaps TRBD1 (6 bases). Trimming stripped 6 bases from V and 5 bases from J, with 15 bases between. This CDR3 comprises 14 residues. CDR1 and CDR2 from the germline V gene are MNHNY and SVGAGI (reference sequence).

In this sample, this clone turned up a few times. The CDR3 is CASSGQGYEQYF. As DNA, the CDR3 is TGTGCCAGCAGCGGACAGGGCTACGAGCAGTACTTC. The chain combines TRBV28 with TRBJ2-7, with TRBD1 matching 8 bases. The germline gives CDR1 MDHEN, CDR2 SYDVKM. Trimming at V came to 6 bases and at J to 3 bases, leaving 1 base not matched to a gene. The CDR3 is 12 residues long.

The J gene is TRBJ2-7, the V gene TRBV9; 8 nucleotides align to TRBD2. CDR3 length equals 15 residues. Germline V gives CDR1 SGDLS, CDR2 YYNGEE. The J segment lost 2 bases and the V segment lost 3 bases, leaving 7 bases of the junction unmatched. CDR3 loop: CASSAQSGRTYEQYF. CDR3 DNA: TGTGCCAGCAGCGCTCAAAGCGGGAGAACCTACGAGCAGTACTTC.

The chain joins TRBV28 to TRBJ1-1; unclear D gene. Trimming cost V 4 bases and J 0 bases, with 12 bases left between them. Germline V gene data show CDR1 as MDHEN and CDR2 as SYDVKM. The CDR3 contains 15 residues. CDR3 in amino acids: CASSSRPILNTEAFF. The CDR3 DNA is TGTGCCAGCAGTTCCCGACCCATTTTGAACACTGAAGCTTTCTTT.

This clone was seen once. This rearrangement joins TRBV7-9 to TRBJ2-7; D unclear. This CDR3 has 11 residues. Between the trimmed V and J ends, which lost 5 bases and 5 bases, there was a span of 7 bases. The germline V gene has CDR1 SEHNR and CDR2 FQNEAQ (reference sequence). CDR3 protein: CASSPGHEQYF. The CDR3 nucleotides read TGTGCCAGCAGCCCAGGCCACGAGCAGTACTTC.

The rearrangement joins TRBV19 to TRBJ1-1, with D unclear. Germline lookup yields CDR1 LNHDA and CDR2 SQIVND (reference sequence). This CDR3 is 14 amino acids long. V was trimmed by 2 bases and J by 0 bases, leaving 7 bases between them. The CDR3 is CASSIYLMNTEAFF. DNA of the CDR3: TGTGCCAGTAGTATATATCTCATGAACACTGAAGCTTTCTTT.

This clone counts as medium-sized. The chain employs TRBV7-8 and TRBJ2-7; tentatively, D is TRBD1 (6 bases). CDR1 is SGHVS, CDR2 FQNEAQ, per germline. The CDR3 extends over 13 amino acids. Trimming removed 5 bases from V and 3 bases from J, with 11 bases in between. Here the CDR3 DNA reads TGTGCCAGCAGCCTAACAGGGTTCTACGAGCAGTACTTC. Its translation is CASSLTGFYEQYF.

This sequence joins TRBV6-5 and TRBJ1-2, with 8 bases identical to TRBD1. CDR1 and CDR2 from the germline V gene are MNHEY and SVGAGI. Unmatched junction bases numbered 3, after V lost 2 bases and J lost 7 bases. This CDR3 has 13 residues. The CDR3 protein is CASSYDRGSGYTF. For the CDR3, the DNA is TGTGCCAGCAGTTACGACAGGGGAAGTGGCTACACCTTC.

This clone has more than one count but fewer than ten. This chain links TRBV10-3 with TRBJ2-1; D may be TRBD1 or TRBD2 (6 bases each). Germline assignment: CDR1 ENHRY and CDR2 SYGVKD. CDR3 size: 13 residues. V lost 8 bases to trimming and J lost 7 bases, with 15 bases between them. CDR3: CAIGGPYRNEQFF. DNA of the CDR3: TGTGCCATCGGGGGGCCTTATCGGAATGAGCAGTTCTTC.

This sequence joins TRBV28 and TRBJ2-5, with 8 bases lining up with TRBD1. Germline V gene sequence: CDR1 MDHEN, CDR2 SYDVKM. Losses at the gene ends were 6 bases for V and 4 bases for J; bases not matched to a gene: 4. The CDR3 consists of 13 residues. CDR3 in DNA: TGTGCCAGCAGCAGCAGGGGGCGAGAGACCCAGTACTTC. Translating gives CASSSRGRETQYF.

This chain joins TRBV7-9 and TRBJ2-7; 8 bases agree with TRBD1. CDR3 length: 14 residues. Germline CDR1 SEHNR, CDR2 FQNEAQ (reference sequence). The J segment lost 2 bases and the V segment lost 2 bases, leaving 2 bases of the junction unmatched. This chain's CDR3 is CASSLTGGTYEQYF. In nucleotides, the CDR3 is TGTGCCAGCAGCTTAACAGGGGGAACCTACGAGCAGTACTTC.

This clone was seen a few times. The rearrangement links TRBV2 to TRBJ1-1; unclear D gene. Per germline, CDR1 SNHLY and CDR2 FYNNEI. The CDR3 extends over 15 amino acids. Trimming removed 2 bases at V and 0 bases at J, with 10 bases between. The CDR3 DNA sequence: TGTGCCAGCAGTGAACAACAGCTGATGAACACTGAAGCTTTCTTT. It specifies CASSEQQLMNTEAFF.

This chain links TRBV5-6 with TRBJ2-7; possibly TRBD1 for D (5 bases). V was trimmed by 0 bases and J by 5 bases, leaving 12 bases between them. The CDR3 is made up of 14 amino acids. Germline V gene data show CDR1 as SGHDT and CDR2 as YYEEEE. The CDR3 DNA sequence: TGTGCCAGCAGCTTGGTCCAGGGTAGGAACGAGCAGTACTTC. As protein: CASSLVQGRNEQYF.

The V and J genes are TRBV23-1 and TRBJ2-5, with TRBD1 matching over 9 bases. TRBV23-1 is recorded as an ORF, its role being uncertain. This CDR3 comprises 11 residues. V dropped 6 bases and J dropped 11; count of bases not matched to a gene: 4. In DNA, the CDR3 is TGCGCCAGCAGCCCCGGGACAGGGCAGTACTTC. Residues: CASSPGTGQYF.